Here is one TCR beta chain with its context. Its antigen remains unidentified. The CDR3 covers 14 residues. Trimming took off 7 bases at V and 0 bases at J, with 13 bases between the two ends. Germline V lookup: CDR1 MNHEY, CDR2 SMNVEV (reference sequence). The data belong to a study of cytotoxic CD8 clonotypes in ibrutinib-treated CLL. Study information: After median approximately 6 years, roughly 14 stayed in remission, some twelve progressed; responses roughly 25 partial, 2 complete. Study results and caveats: Against age-matched healthy donors, baseline clonality ran higher and tracked circulating CD8+ T-cell counts.

The protocol was immunoSEQ multiplex PCR, while the TCRdb copy is restricted to in-frame clones and leaves out a portion. This repertoire shows around 330,000 clones, about 61% found once; its top ten account for just under 6.5%. This rearrangement joins TRBV27 to TRBJ2-7, with D possibly matching TRBD2 (6 bases). The TCR comes from a human donor with chronic lymphocytic leukemia. The starting material was PBMCs, obtained after 36 months of ibrutinib treatment. For the CDR3, the DNA is TGTGCCAGCAAACATCTGGGGGGCTCCTACGAGCAGTACTTC. Translation: CASKHLGGSYEQYF.